A single sample gave rise to the 27 T cell receptor beta chains below, sequenced in a study of blood T cells in healthy people across ages. Primed by a sample-barcoded 5' primer and a J-beta primer mix, a second PCR proceeded for about 7 to 12 cycles. In TCRdb, the 5' RACE reads were re-called with MiXCR into one record per CDR3 protein. The sample consists of about 1,000,000 distinct CDR3 sequences, 35% to 55% of them appearing once. Material: blood. The origin of the receptors is a woman aged 55 to 70 in good health.

CDR3 amino acids: CAISAGTGINEQFF. In DNA, the CDR3 is TGTGCCATCAGCGCCGGGACAGGGATTAATGAGCAGTTCTTC. J is TRBJ2-1 and V is TRBV10-3, with TRBD1 matching 9 bases. Germline values: CDR1 ENHRY, CDR2 SYGVKD. The CDR3 spans 14 residues. V shed 6 bases, J shed 7 bases, and the junction held 7 bases outside the gene matches.

The V gene is TRBV9, the J gene TRBJ1-2; a possible D gene is TRBD1 (6 bases). CDR1 is SGDLS and CDR2 is YYNGEE in the germline V gene. V lost 7 bases to trimming and J lost 1 base, with 14 bases between them. The CDR3 length is 14 residues. The CDR3 region has the DNA TGTGCCAGCTCCACCGGGGGCGGTAACTATGGCTACACCTTC. It codes for CASSTGGGNYGYTF. The full variable domain, its missing parts supplied by reference TRBV9 and TRBJ1-2, is DSGVTQTPKHLITATGQRVTLRCSPRSGDLSVYWYQQSLDQGLQFLIQYYNGEERAKGNILERFSAQQFPDLHSELNLSSLELGDSALYFCASSTGGGNYGYTFGSGTRLTVV.

The chain combines TRBV12-3 or TRBV12-4 with TRBJ2-7, with 7 bases that match TRBD1. There are 14 residues in the CDR3. With V trimmed by 5 bases and J by 3 bases, 7 bases remained unmatched. CDR3 amino acids: CASSGGQIFYEQYF. The DNA of the CDR3 is TGTGCCAGCAGTGGGGGACAGATCTTCTACGAGCAGTACTTC.

The chain uses TRBV20-1 and TRBJ1-4; no clear D gene. CDR3 length: 13 residues. V was pared by 3 bases and J by 0 bases, with 5 bases between. CDR1 DFQATT and CDR2 SNEGSKA come from the germline V gene (reference sequence). The CDR3 spells CSARRPTNEKLFF. DNA for the CDR3: TGCAGTGCTAGGCGACCAACTAATGAAAAACTGTTTTTT.

This rearrangement joins TRBV9 to TRBJ1-1; D gene uncertain. The CDR3 extends over 14 amino acids. Looked up from germline, CDR1 is SGDLS and CDR2 is YYNGEE. V dropped 3 bases and J dropped 1 base, with 10 bases sitting between them. CDR3 sequence reads: CASSAGGGNTEAFF. Written as DNA, the CDR3 is TGTGCCAGCAGCGCCGGTGGTGGGAACACTGAAGCTTTCTTT.

This clonotype occurred many times. The chain links TRBV11-1 to TRBJ2-1; D ambiguous. This CDR3 comprises 16 residues. The germline gives CDR1 SGHAT, CDR2 FQDESV (reference sequence). With 0 bases removed from V and 7 bases from J, the gap between germline ends came to 16 bases. CDR3 protein: CASSLASTTKGNEQFF. The CDR3, as DNA: TGTGCCAGCAGCTTAGCGTCGACCACCAAGGGTAATGAGCAGTTCTTC. The whole variable domain, filled in from reference TRBV11-1 and TRBJ2-1, reads EAEVAQSPRYKITEKSQAVAFWCDPISGHATLYWYRQILGQGPELLVQFQDESVVDDSQLPKDRFSAERLKGVDSTLKIQPAELGDSAMYLCASSLASTTKGNEQFFGPGTRLTVL.

This clonotype was seen more than once but under ten times. The chain combines TRBV21-1 with TRBJ2-7. TRBV21-1 is a listed pseudogene. The CDR3 runs to 15 residues. In DNA form, the CDR3 reads TGTGCCAGCAGCAAAAAGCGAGGGGACTACTACGAGCAGTACTTC. Amino acids: CASSKKRGDYYEQYF.

The chain carries TRBV29-1 and TRBJ1-2; TRBD1 matches 7 bases. This CDR3 has 12 amino acids. V shed 6 bases and J 3 bases; nucleotides not matched to a gene: 4. Germline V lookup: CDR1 SQVTM, CDR2 ANQGSEA. The CDR3 is CSVTTGDYGYTF. The CDR3 region has the DNA TGCAGCGTAACCACAGGGGACTATGGCTACACCTTC.

V gene TRBV5-1 combines with J gene TRBJ2-5, with D possibly matching TRBD2 (6 bases). The CDR3 loop spans 16 amino acids. Between the trimmed V and J ends, which lost 2 bases and 11 bases, there was a span of 25 bases. Germline V gives CDR1 SGHRS, CDR2 YFSETQ. This chain's CDR3 is CASSLVGSAGFNEQYF. DNA for the CDR3: TGCGCCAGCAGCTTAGTCGGTTCTGCGGGGTTCAATGAGCAGTACTTC.

This chain links TRBV28 with TRBJ2-1, with 12 bases matching TRBD2. In germline, CDR1 is MDHEN, CDR2 SYDVKM. V was clipped by 6 bases and J by 6 bases; unmatched bases: 9. The CDR3 sequence is 16 residues long. CDR3 coding DNA: TGTGCCAGCAGCTCTAGCGGGAGGGTAGAGTTCAATGAGCAGTTCTTC. It encodes CASSSSGRVEFNEQFF.

A few counts support this clonotype. The chain carries TRBV4-1 and TRBJ2-1; 13 positions agree with TRBD2. J was trimmed by 6 bases and V by 4 bases; bases with no gene match: 6. The CDR3 length is 16 residues. The germline CDR1 and CDR2 sequences are MGHRA and YSYEKL. The CDR3: CASSRGGLAGPNEQFF. The DNA of the CDR3 is TGCGCCAGCAGCCGCGGGGGACTAGCGGGACCCAATGAGCAGTTCTTC.

This CDR3 is CASSLGESAQYF. Written as DNA, the CDR3 is TGTGCCAGCAGTTTGGGCGAATCGGCGCAGTATTTT. The chain uses TRBV28 and TRBJ2-3; D is ambiguous. The V end lost 3 bases, the J end lost 10 bases, and 11 bases lay between the germline ends. Germline loops: CDR1 MDHEN, CDR2 SYDVKM. The CDR3 runs to 12 residues. Filled out from reference TRBV28 and TRBJ2-3, the complete variable domain reads DVKVTQSSRYLVKRTGEKVFLECVQDMDHENMFWYRQDPGLGLRLIYFSYDVKMKEKGDIPEGYSVSREKKERFSLILESASTNQTSMYLCASSLGESAQYFGPGTRLTVL.

This chain links TRBV12-3 or TRBV12-4 with TRBJ1-4, with D maybe TRBD1 (5 bases). The CDR3 has 13 residues. Deletions cut 3 bases from V and 5 bases from J, with 7 bases between. The CDR3 DNA is TGTGCCAGCAGTTTCCGGGGGAATGAAAAACTGTTTTTT. Its translation: CASSFRGNEKLFF.

The chain combines TRBV9 with TRBJ2-1; 9 bases line up with TRBD1. In germline, CDR1 is SGDLS, CDR2 YYNGEE. Germline trimming cut 2 bases from V and 5 bases from J; bases unmatched to any gene: 5. This CDR3 has 15 amino acids. In DNA, the CDR3 is TGTGCCAGCAGCGTGTCCGGGACAGGGAACAATGAGCAGTTCTTC. Its protein product is CASSVSGTGNNEQFF.

This clonotype was observed a handful of times. The chain joins TRBV9 to TRBJ1-2; 7 nucleotides align to TRBD1. Germline loops: CDR1 SGDLS, CDR2 YYNGEE. V gave up 3 bases and J gave up 7 bases; unmatched junction bases: 9. The CDR3 runs 14 residues. The CDR3 region has the DNA TGTGCCAGCAGCGGAGGGGGCGGGAAGGCTGGCTACACCTTC. Translated, it gives CASSGGGGKAGYTF. The entire variable domain, with the rest obtained from reference TRBV9 and TRBJ1-2, is as follows: DSGVTQTPKHLITATGQRVTLRCSPRSGDLSVYWYQQSLDQGLQFLIQYYNGEERAKGNILERFSAQQFPDLHSELNLSSLELGDSALYFCASSGGGGKAGYTFGSGTRLTVV.

The chain couples TRBV9 to TRBJ2-4; D is possibly TRBD2 (6 bases). With 0 bases removed from V and 13 bases from J, the gap between germline ends came to 20 bases. CDR3 length: 15 residues. Germline V lookup: CDR1 SGDLS, CDR2 YYNGEE. Written as DNA, the CDR3 is TGTGCCAGCAGCGTAGAACAGACTAGAGGCTATGAGCAGTACTTC. It translates to CASSVEQTRGYEQYF.

This rearrangement joins TRBV3-1 to TRBJ1-2; D gene unclear. The germline CDR1 and CDR2 sequences are LGHDT and YNNKEL (reference sequence). This CDR3 contains 12 residues. V lost 1 base to trimming and J lost 6 bases, with 6 bases between them. CDR3 nucleotide sequence: TGTGCCAGCAGCCAAGGACAACATGGCTACACCTTC. Translated: CASSQGQHGYTF.

As for this clonotype: The junction departs from germline at one end; a sequencing error may be responsible. The J gene is TRBJ2-7, the V gene TRBV20-1; D is unclear. The V gene's germline CDR1 is DFQATT and CDR2 SNEGSKA (reference sequence). The CDR3 totals 14 residues. The CDR3 sequence is CSAREPTSSYEQYF. The CDR3 nucleotides are TGCAGTGCGAGAGAGCCGACGAGCTCCTACGAGCAGTACTTC.

The rearrangement joins TRBV20-1 to TRBJ1-2; TRBD1 matches at 7 bases. V lost 5 bases and J lost 4; bases outside the gene matches: 19. The CDR3 has 17 amino acids. The V gene's germline CDR1 is DFQATT and CDR2 SNEGSKA (reference sequence). CDR3 residues: CSAWTTGRGGDSYGYTF. As DNA, the CDR3 is TGCAGTGCTTGGACTACAGGGAGAGGAGGGGACAGCTATGGCTACACCTTC.

The chain employs TRBV5-1 and TRBJ2-7, with D possibly matching TRBD1 (5 bases). The CDR3 has 15 residues. V gave up 0 bases and J gave up 6 bases, with 16 bases separating them. Germline V gene sequence: CDR1 SGHRS, CDR2 YFSETQ. The CDR3 spells CASSLEAGSDLEQYF. The CDR3, as DNA: TGCGCCAGCAGCTTGGAGGCAGGGTCCGACCTCGAGCAGTACTTC. The whole variable domain, remainder taken from reference TRBV5-1 and TRBJ2-7, is KAGVTQTPRYLIKTRGQQVTLSCSPISGHRSVSWYQQTPGQGLQFLFEYFSETQRNKGNFPGRFSGRQFSNSRSEMNVSTLELGDSALYLCASSLEAGSDLEQYFGPGTRLTVT.

This chain uses TRBV12-3 or TRBV12-4 with TRBJ2-1, with 7 bases aligning to TRBD2. The CDR3 is 12 residues long. V lost 6 bases and J lost 11; bases outside the gene matches: 7. In DNA form, the CDR3 reads TGTGCCAGCAGCGAGGGGAGGGAGAAGCAGTTCTTC. Translation gives CASSEGREKQFF.

This sequence joins TRBV6-5 and TRBJ2-1; D is perhaps TRBD2 (6 bases). The J call may be in error: the DNA end matches TRBJ2-7 better. Looked up from germline, CDR1 is MNHEY and CDR2 is SVGAGI. This CDR3 region has 18 residues. CDR3 residues: CASSLRPGTSSSYNEQYF. Written as DNA, the CDR3 is TGTGCCAGCAGTTTACGGCCCGGGACTTCGAGCTCCTACAATGAGCAGTACTTC.

This clonotype was seen once. The V call is TRBV6-2 or TRBV6-3, the J call TRBJ1-5; D is possibly TRBD1 (5 bases). The V end was cut by 2 bases, the J end by 1 base, with 9 bases between. The CDR3 contains 15 residues. The germline gives CDR1 MNHEY, CDR2 SVGEGT. CDR3 sequence reads: CASSYGGVSNQPQHF. CDR3 nucleotides: TGTGCCAGCAGTTACGGAGGGGTAAGCAATCAGCCCCAGCATTTT.

The chain has TRBV20-1 and TRBJ2-1; 12 bases are a match to TRBD2. CDR1 and CDR2 from the germline V gene are DFQATT and SNEGSKA (reference sequence). The CDR3 has 16 residues. The CDR3 DNA follows: TGCGGTACTAGAGACCCTAGCGGGAGGGCCCACAATGAGCAGTTCTTC. Translating it yields CGTRDPSGRAHNEQFF.

The rearrangement links TRBV3-1 to TRBJ2-3; D is ambiguous. Trimming took 4 bases from V and 2 from J, leaving 16 bases between them. The germline gives CDR1 LGHDT, CDR2 YNNKEL (reference sequence). The CDR3 runs to 16 residues. The CDR3 DNA follows: TGTGCCAGCAGCCTCTCAGACTTCCGCCCCACAGATACGCAGTATTTT. Protein product: CASSLSDFRPTDTQYF.

This clonotype was seen a handful of times. The chain recombines TRBV7-6 with TRBJ2-7; D gene uncertain. Per the germline V gene, CDR1 is SGHVS and CDR2 is FNYEAQ. V was shortened by 2 bases and J by 2 bases, with 7 bases between the two germline ends. The CDR3 sequence is 13 residues long. The CDR3 loop reads CASSLRFPYEQYF. In nucleotides, the CDR3 is TGTGCCAGCAGCTTAAGGTTCCCCTACGAGCAGTACTTC.

V and J are TRBV15 and TRBJ2-5, with D possibly matching TRBD1 (7 bases). V was trimmed by 0 bases and J by 11 bases, leaving 19 bases between them. Germline values: CDR1 LNHNV, CDR2 YYDKDF (reference sequence). This CDR3 comprises 15 residues. The CDR3 region has the DNA TGTGCCACCAGCAGAGAGGGAGCAGGGGGGAATGAGCAGTACTTC. It specifies CATSREGAGGNEQYF. Looking up the rest from reference TRBV15 and TRBJ2-5 gives the full variable domain: DAMVIQNPRYQVTQFGKPVTLSCSQTLNHNVMYWYQQKSSQAPKLLFHYYDKDFNNEADTPDNFQSRRPNTSFCFLDIRSPGLGDTAMYLCATSREGAGGNEQYFGPGTRLLVL.